This TCR beta chain was obtained from a study of cytomegalovirus exposure and HLA in healthy donors. J gave up 3 bases and V 1 base, and 2 bases lay outside the gene matches. The CDR3 covers 15 residues. Germline V gives CDR1 KGHSH, CDR2 LQKENI. PCR involved 60 Vbeta and 13 Jbeta primers. Libraries were prepared by immunoSEQ multiplex PCR; TCRdb keeps only in-frame clonotypes and omits some of them. The table has under 200,000 clones, approximately 80% seen once. General observations from the study: After further analysis at a later stage, around 17,000 TCR beta sequences were associated with HLA alleles at 0.05 false discovery rate. Sequencing likely caused a cluster of highly shared sequence variants.

Worth noting for this clone: Its target is unknown.

The sample was PBMCs. The gene calls are TRBV18 and TRBJ2-3; TRBD1 aligns across 9 bases. The TCR sequence derives from a man in his 60s in good health and CMV-seronegative. CDR3 in amino acids: CASSPQGQGTDTQYF. The CDR3 DNA reads as TGTGCCAGCTCACCACAGGGACAGGGAACAGATACGCAGTATTTT.